This TCR beta chain emerged from a study of control samples from healthy donors and cancer patients. Notes on this clone: Other DNA variants within this sample encode the same CDR3.

The V and J ends lost 5 bases and 2 bases respectively, with 6 bases between them. Per germline, CDR1 MNHEY and CDR2 SVGAGI. The CDR3 runs to 12 residues. Profiling relied on immunoSEQ multiplex PCR, and the TCRdb table lists in-frame clones only, not all of them. This sample yields approximately 100,000 clones, of which more than 75% are seen a single time; less than 2.5% belongs to the top ten. The source material was blood. The receptor's source is a middle-aged woman in good health. The chain joins TRBV6-5 to TRBJ1-2; tentatively, D is TRBD1 (5 bases). The CDR3 protein is CASSHRNYGYTF. The CDR3 DNA reads as TGTGCCAGCAGTCACAGGAACTATGGCTACACCTTC.